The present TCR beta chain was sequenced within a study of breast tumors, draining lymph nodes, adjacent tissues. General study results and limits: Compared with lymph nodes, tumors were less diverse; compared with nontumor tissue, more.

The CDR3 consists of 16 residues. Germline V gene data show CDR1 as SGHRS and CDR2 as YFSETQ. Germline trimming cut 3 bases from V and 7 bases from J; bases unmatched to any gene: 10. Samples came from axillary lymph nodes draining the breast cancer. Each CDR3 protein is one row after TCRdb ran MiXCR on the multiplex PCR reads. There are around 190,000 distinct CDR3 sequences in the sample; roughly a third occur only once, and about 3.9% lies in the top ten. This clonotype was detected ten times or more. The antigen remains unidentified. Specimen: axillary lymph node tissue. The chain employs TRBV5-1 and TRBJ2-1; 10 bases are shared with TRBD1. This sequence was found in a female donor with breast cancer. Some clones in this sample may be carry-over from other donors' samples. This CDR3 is CASSWTTGGGVNEQFF. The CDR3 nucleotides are TGCGCCAGCAGCTGGACGACAGGGGGCGGGGTTAATGAGCAGTTCTTC. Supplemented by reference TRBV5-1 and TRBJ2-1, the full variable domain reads KAGVTQTPRYLIKTRGQQVTLSCSPISGHRSVSWYQQTPGQGLQFLFEYFSETQRNKGNFPGRFSGRQFSNSRSEMNVSTLELGDSALYLCASSWTTGGGVNEQFFGPGTRLTVL.